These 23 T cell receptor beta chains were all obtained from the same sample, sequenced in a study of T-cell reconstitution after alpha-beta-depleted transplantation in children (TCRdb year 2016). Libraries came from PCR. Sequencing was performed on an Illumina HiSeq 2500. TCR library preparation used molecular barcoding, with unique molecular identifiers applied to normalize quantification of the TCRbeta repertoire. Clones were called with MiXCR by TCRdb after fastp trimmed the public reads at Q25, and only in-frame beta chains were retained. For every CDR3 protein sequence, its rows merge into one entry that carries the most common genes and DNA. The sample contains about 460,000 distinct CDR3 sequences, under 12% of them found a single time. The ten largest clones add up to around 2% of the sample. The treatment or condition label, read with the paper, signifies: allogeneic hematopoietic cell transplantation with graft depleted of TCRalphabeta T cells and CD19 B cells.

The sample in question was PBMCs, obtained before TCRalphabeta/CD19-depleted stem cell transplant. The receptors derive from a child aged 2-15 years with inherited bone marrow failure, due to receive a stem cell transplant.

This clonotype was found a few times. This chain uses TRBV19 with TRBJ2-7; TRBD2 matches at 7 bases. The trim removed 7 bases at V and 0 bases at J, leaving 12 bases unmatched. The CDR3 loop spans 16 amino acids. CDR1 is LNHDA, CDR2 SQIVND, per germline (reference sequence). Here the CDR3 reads CASTIRLADLSYEQYF. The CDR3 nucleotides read TGTGCCAGTACTATTCGGCTAGCGGACCTCTCCTACGAGCAGTACTTC.

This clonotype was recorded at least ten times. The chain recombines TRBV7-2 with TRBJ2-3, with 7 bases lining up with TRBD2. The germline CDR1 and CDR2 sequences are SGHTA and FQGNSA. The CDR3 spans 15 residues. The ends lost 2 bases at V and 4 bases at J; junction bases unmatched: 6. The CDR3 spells CASSLRGGRADTQYF. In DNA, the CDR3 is TGTGCCAGCAGCTTAAGGGGAGGGCGGGCAGATACGCAGTATTTT.

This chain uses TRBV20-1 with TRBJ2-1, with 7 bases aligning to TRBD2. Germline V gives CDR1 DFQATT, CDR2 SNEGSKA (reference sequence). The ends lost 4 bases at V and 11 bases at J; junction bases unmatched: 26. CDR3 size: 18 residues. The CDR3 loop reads CSAIFDGPSGPYTIQQFF. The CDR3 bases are TGCAGTGCTATCTTCGATGGGCCTAGCGGACCCTATACAATTCAGCAGTTCTTC.

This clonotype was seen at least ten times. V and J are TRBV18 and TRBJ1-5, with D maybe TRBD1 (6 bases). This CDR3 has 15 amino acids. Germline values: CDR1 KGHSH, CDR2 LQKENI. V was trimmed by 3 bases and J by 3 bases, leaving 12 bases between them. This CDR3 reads CASSPGEGDNQPQHF. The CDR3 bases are TGTGCCAGCTCACCGGGGGAGGGGGACAATCAGCCCCAGCATTTT.

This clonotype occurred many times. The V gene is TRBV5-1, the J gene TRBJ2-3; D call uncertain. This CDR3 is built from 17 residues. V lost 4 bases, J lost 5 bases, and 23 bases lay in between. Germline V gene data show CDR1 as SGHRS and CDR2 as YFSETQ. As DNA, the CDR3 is TGCGCCAGCAGCCTGTATAACTACAACCGAAGGGAAGATACGCAGTATTTT. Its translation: CASSLYNYNRREDTQYF.

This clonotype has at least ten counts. For the CDR3, the DNA is TGTGCCAGCAGCTTGGGTTTGTTTGATGAGCAGTTCTTC. It specifies CASSLGLFDEQFF. The chain joins TRBV5-4 to TRBJ2-1; no reliable D call. Per germline, CDR1 SGHNT and CDR2 YYREEE (reference sequence). V was cut by 0 bases and J by 8 bases, with 9 bases left in between. CDR3 size: 13 residues.

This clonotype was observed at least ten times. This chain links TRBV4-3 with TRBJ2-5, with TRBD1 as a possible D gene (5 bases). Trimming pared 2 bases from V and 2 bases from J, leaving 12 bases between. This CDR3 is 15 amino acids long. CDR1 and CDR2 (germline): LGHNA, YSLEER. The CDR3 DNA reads TGCGCCAGCAGCCAAAATGGGGCTGCACAAGAGACCCAGTACTTC. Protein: CASSQNGAAQETQYF.

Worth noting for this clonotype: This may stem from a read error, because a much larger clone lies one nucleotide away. Written as DNA, the CDR3 is TGTGCCAGCAGCGTGGGCAGCGGAGGGGGGTCCTACGACCAGTACTTC. Translation: CASSVGSGGGSYDQYF. The chain joins TRBV9 to TRBJ2-7; D possibly uses TRBD1 or TRBD2 (6 bases each). The CDR3 length is 16 residues. The germline gives CDR1 SGDLS, CDR2 YYNGEE.

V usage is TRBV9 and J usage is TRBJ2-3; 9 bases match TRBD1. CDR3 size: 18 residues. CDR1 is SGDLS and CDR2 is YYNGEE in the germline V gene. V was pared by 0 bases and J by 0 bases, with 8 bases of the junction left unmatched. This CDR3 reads CASSVVGQGSLSTDTQYF. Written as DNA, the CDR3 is TGTGCCAGCAGCGTAGTAGGACAGGGGTCTCTTAGCACAGATACGCAGTATTTT.

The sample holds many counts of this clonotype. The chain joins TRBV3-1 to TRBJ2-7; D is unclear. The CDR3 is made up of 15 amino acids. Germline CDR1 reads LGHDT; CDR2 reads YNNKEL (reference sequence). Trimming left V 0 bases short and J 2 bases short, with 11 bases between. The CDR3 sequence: CASSQDASLPYEQYF. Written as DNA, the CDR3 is TGTGCCAGCAGCCAAGACGCCTCATTACCCTACGAGCAGTACTTC.

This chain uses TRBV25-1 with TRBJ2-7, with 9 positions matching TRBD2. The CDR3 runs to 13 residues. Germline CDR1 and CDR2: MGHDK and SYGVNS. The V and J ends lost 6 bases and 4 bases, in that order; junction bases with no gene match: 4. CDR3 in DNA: TGTGCCAGCAGAGGACTAGCGACTTACGAGCAGTACTTC. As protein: CASRGLATYEQYF.

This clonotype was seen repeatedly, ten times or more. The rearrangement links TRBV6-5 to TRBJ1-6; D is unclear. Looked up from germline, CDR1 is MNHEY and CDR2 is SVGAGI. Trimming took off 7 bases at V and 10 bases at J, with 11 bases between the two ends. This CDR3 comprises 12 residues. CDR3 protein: CASKELTSPLHF. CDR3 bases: TGTGCCAGCAAGGAGCTCACCTCACCCCTCCACTTT.

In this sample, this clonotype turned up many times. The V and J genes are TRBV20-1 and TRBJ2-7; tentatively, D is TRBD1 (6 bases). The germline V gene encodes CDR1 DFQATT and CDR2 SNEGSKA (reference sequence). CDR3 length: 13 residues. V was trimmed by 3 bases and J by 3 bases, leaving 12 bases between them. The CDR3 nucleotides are TGCAGTGCTAGGTTGCAGGGGAGCTACGAGCAGTACTTC. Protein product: CSARLQGSYEQYF.

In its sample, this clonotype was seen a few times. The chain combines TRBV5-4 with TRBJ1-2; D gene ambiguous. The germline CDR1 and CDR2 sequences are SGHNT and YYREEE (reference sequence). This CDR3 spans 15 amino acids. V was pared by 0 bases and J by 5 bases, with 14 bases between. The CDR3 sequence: CASSLGLGPFYGYTF. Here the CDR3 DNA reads TGTGCCAGCAGCTTGGGGTTAGGGCCATTTTATGGCTACACCTTC.

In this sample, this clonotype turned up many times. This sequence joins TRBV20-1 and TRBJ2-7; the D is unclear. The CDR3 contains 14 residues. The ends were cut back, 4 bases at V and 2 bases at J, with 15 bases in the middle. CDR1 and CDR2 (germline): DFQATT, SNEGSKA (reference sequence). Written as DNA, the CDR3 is TGCAGTGCTACGTCACCACGGAGTGCCTACGAGCAGTACTTC. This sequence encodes CSATSPRSAYEQYF.

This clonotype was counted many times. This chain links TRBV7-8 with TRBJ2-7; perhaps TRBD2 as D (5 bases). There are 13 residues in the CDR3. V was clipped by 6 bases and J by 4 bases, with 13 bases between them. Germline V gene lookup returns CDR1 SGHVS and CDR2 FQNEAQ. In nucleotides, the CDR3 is TGTGCCAGCAGTAACGGAGGTTGGTACGAGCAGTACTTC. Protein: CASSNGGWYEQYF.

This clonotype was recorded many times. The CDR3 is CASRGPWDRGLNEQFF. The DNA for the CDR3 is TGTGCCAGCAGGGGGCCGTGGGACAGGGGGCTTAATGAGCAGTTCTTC. The chain links TRBV6-2 or TRBV6-3 to TRBJ2-1, with 12 nucleotides matching TRBD1. J gave up 7 bases and V 6 bases, and 10 bases lay outside the gene matches. The CDR3 is 16 amino acids. The V gene's germline CDR1 is MNHEY and CDR2 SVGEGT.

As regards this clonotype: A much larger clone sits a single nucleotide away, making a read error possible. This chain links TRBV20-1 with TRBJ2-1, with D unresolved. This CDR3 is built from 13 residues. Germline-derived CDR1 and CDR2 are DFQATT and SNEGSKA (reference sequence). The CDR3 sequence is CSIDTAHYNVQFF. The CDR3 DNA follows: TGCAGTATCGACACGGCCCACTACAATGTGCAGTTCTTC.

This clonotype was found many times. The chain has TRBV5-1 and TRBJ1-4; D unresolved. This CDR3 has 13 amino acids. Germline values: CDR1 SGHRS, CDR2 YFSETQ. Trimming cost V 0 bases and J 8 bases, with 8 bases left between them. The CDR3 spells CASSLEGSEKLFF. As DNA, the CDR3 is TGCGCCAGCAGCTTGGAGGGTAGCGAAAAACTGTTTTTT.

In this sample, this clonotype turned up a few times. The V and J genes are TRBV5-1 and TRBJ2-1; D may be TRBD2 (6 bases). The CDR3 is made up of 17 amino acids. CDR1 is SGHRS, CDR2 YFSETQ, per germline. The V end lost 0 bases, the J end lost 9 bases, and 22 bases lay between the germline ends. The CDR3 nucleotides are TGCGCCAGCAGCTTGGCCATCATCGGGCGGAGGGATGGTGAGCAGTTCTTC. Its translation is CASSLAIIGRRDGEQFF.

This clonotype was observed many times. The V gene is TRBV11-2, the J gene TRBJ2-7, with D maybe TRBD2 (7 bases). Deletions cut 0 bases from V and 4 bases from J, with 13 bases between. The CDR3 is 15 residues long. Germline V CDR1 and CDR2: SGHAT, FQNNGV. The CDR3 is CASSLELGGGYEQYF. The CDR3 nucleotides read TGTGCCAGCAGCTTAGAACTAGGGGGAGGGTACGAGCAGTACTTC.

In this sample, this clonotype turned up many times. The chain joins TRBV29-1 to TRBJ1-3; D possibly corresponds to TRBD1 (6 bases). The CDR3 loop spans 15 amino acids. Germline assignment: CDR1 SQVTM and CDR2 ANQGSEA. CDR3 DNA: TGCAGTCCCTGGGGGCAGAGCCTCTCTGGAAACACCATATATTTT. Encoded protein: CSPWGQSLSGNTIYF.

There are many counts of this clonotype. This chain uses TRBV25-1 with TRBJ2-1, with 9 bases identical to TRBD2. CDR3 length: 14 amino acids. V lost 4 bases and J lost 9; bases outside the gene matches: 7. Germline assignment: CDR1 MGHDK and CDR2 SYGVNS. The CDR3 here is CASSVAGGPGEQFF. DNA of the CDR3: TGTGCCAGCAGTGTGGCGGGAGGGCCAGGTGAGCAGTTCTTC.